This TCR beta chain originates from a study of T cell responses to AZD1222 COVID-19 vaccine. CDR3 length: 15 amino acids. Germline CDR1 is LGHDT and CDR2 is YNNKEL (reference sequence). The germline V and J ends were trimmed by 4 bases and 1 base, with 12 bases remaining between them. This clone was found once. The assay was immunoSEQ multiplex PCR, and TCRdb's table has in-frame clones only and misses some. The sample includes about 130,000 clones, 88% of them seen just once. The sequencing used peripheral blood, collected on day 0 of AZD1222 vaccination. The chain recombines TRBV3-1 (or the pseudogene TRBV3-2) with TRBJ2-3; D remains ambiguous. The sequence derives from an adult in good health. The DNA of the CDR3 is TGTGCCAGCAGCCCCCGTGCGGCGGGCACAGATACGCAGTATTTT. This gives the protein CASSPRAAGTDTQYF.